This T cell receptor beta chain was profiled in a study of CD8+CD57+ T cells in acquired aplastic anemia. This clonotype was seen many times. TCR beta VDJ combinations and CDR3 sequences were profiled from genomic DNA. MiXCR, run by TCRdb on the reads, gives a single entry per CDR3 protein. The profile shows fewer than 250,000 distinct CDR3 sequences, about 53% of them singletons. The V end was cut by 0 bases, the J end by 4 bases, with 12 bases between. Germline CDR1 reads SGHVS; CDR2 reads FNYEAQ. CDR3 length: 15 residues. The receptor was isolated from a human donor in good health, serving as a control. The sample was sorted CD4+, CD8+, or CD8+CD57+ T cells (not recorded which) from PBMCs. The chain employs TRBV7-6 and TRBJ1-1; no clear D gene. CDR3 residues: CASSLAGWGGTEAFF. In nucleotides, the CDR3 is TGTGCCAGCAGCTTAGCTGGGTGGGGAGGCACTGAAGCTTTCTTT.